This TCR beta chain was recovered during a study of blood T cell repertoires in COVID-19. Study details: In each case, the material was cDNA or gDNA derived from T cells, B-cell-depleted T cells, or PBMCs.

Germline-derived CDR1 and CDR2 are LNHNV and YYDKDF (reference sequence). Trimming shortened V by 5 bases and J by 7 bases, and 21 bases separated the two germline ends. CDR3 size: 16 residues. Recruits, aged about 18 to 100 years, lived in 24 US areas. Here immunoSEQ multiplex PCR was the method, and the copy in TCRdb shows in-frame clones only, minus some. Of about 370,000 clones in the sample, 89% were seen once. The clonotype comes from a woman aged 25 to 45 who had recovered from COVID-19. The sequenced sample consisted of PBMCs or T cells enriched from blood (not recorded which). The V and J genes are TRBV15 and TRBJ1-5, with a weak D call TRBD1 (6 bases). Written as DNA, the CDR3 is TGTGCCACCAGCCCCAGGGGTAGGCAGGTCGGACAGCCCCAGCATTTT. Protein product: CATSPRGRQVGQPQHF.